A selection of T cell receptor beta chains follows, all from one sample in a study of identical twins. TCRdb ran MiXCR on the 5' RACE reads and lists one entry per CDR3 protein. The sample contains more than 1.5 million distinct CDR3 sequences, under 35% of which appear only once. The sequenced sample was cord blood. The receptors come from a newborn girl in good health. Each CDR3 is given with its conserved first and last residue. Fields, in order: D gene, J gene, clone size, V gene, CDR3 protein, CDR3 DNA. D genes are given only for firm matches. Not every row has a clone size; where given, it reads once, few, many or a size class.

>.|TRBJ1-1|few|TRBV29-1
CSVDRSTFEAFF
TGCAGCGTTGACAGGTCTACATTTGAAGCTTTCTTT
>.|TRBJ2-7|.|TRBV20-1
CSASNAQLKTYEQYF
TGCAGTGCCAGCAACGCACAGCTTAAGACCTACGAGCAGTACTTC
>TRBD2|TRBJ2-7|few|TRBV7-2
CASLLAGIRYNEQYF
TGTGCCAGTCTCCTAGCGGGAATTCGGTACAATGAGCAGTACTTC
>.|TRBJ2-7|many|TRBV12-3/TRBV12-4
CASTAGVPYEQYF
TGTGCCAGCACAGCCGGGGTACCCTACGAGCAGTACTTC
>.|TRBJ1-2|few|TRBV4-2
CASSQDPNGGIYGYTF
TGTGCCAGCAGCCAAGACCCCAATGGGGGGATCTATGGCTACACCTTC
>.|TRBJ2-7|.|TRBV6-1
CASSELGLGYEQYF
TGTGCCAGCAGTGAACTGGGGTTGGGCTACGAGCAGTACTTC
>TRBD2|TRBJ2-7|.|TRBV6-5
CASSYRELAEIYYNEQYF
TGTGCCAGCAGTTACCGGGAGCTAGCGGAGATATACTACAATGAGCAGTACTTC
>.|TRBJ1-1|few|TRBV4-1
CASSQESVAVNTEAFF
TGCGCCAGCAGCCAAGAAAGTGTAGCGGTGAACACTGAAGCTTTCTTT
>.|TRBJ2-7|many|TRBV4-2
CASSQDRHLSSYEQYF
TGTGCCAGCAGCCAAGATAGGCACCTGAGCTCCTACGAGCAGTACTTC
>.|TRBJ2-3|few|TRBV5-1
CASSRTEIRTDTQYF
TGCGCCAGCAGCCGGACGGAGATCCGCACAGATACGCAGTATTTT
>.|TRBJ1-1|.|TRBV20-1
CSARRGHVNTEAFF
TGCAGTGCTAGACGCGGACACGTCAACACTGAAGCTTTCTTT
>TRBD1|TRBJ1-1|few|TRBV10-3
CAIRDRAEAFF
TGTGCCATCAGAGACAGGGCTGAAGCTTTCTTT
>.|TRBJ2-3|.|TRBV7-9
CAGGSGTDTQYF
TGTGCGGGGGGTAGCGGCACAGATACGCAGTATTTT
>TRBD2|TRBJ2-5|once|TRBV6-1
CASSTTSGPSWEQYF
TGTGCCAGCAGTACTACTAGCGGGCCCTCCTGGGAGCAGTACTTC
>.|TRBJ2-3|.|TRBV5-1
CASSLNRDPTDTQYF
TGCGCCAGCAGCTTGAACAGGGACCCCACAGATACGCAGTATTTT
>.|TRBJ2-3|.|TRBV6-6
CASSYSRGLASTDTQYF
TGTGCCAGCAGTTACTCTCGGGGCCTAGCGAGCACAGATACGCAGTATTTT
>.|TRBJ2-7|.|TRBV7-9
CARDDEQYF
TGTGCCAGGGACGATGAGCAGTACTTC
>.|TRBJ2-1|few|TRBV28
CASSLGLQRGNEQFF
TGTGCCAGCAGTTTGGGACTCCAAAGGGGCAATGAGCAGTTCTTC
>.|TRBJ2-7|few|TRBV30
CAWRHSYNEQYF
TGTGCCTGGAGACACTCCTACAATGAGCAGTACTTC
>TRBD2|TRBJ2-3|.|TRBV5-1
CASSLAVLLAGVGDTQYF
TGCGCCAGCAGCTTGGCGGTATTACTAGCGGGAGTGGGAGATACGCAGTATTTT
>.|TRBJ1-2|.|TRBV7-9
CASSPDRTFNGYTF
TGTGCCAGCAGCCCAGACAGGACCTTCAATGGCTACACCTTC